This record concerns one T cell receptor (beta chain) sequence. Germline V CDR1 and CDR2: SGHDT, YYEEEE. The CDR3 is 13 residues long. V trimming: 5 bases; J trimming: 8 bases; junction bases outside the gene matches: 3. The TCR beta profiling, which covered VDJ combination and CDR3 sequence, was carried out using genomic DNA as the template. TCRdb recomputed calls from the reads with MiXCR, one row per CDR3 protein. Of about 220,000 distinct CDR3 sequences in the sample, around 45% are singletons; the top ten hold approximately 8%. This record belongs to a study of CD8+CD57+ T cells in acquired aplastic anemia. Patients chosen for sequencing had CD8+CD57+ cells that had expanded, as shown by flow cytometry.

The TCR comes from a human donor with aplastic anemia. The sample consisted of sorted CD4+, CD8+, or CD8+CD57+ T cells (not recorded which) from PBMCs. The gene calls are TRBV5-6 and TRBJ1-6, with 8 bases lining up with TRBD1. The CDR3 region has the DNA TGTGCCAGCAGGACAGGGGAGTATTCACCCCTCCACTTT. This translates into CASRTGEYSPLHF.